This T cell receptor beta chain was observed in a study of CD8+CD57+ T cells in acquired aplastic anemia. Germline assignment: CDR1 WNHNN and CDR2 SYGVQD (reference sequence). The CDR3 covers 14 residues. V lost 0 bases, J lost 9 bases, and 2 bases stayed unmatched. Genomic DNA constituted the template upon which TCR beta VDJ and CDR3 profiling was performed. Using its own MiXCR run on the reads, TCRdb lists one record per CDR3 protein. The repertoire holds approximately 170,000 distinct CDR3 sequences, approximately 52% seen once, with 16% in the top ten. This receptor was taken from a human donor in good health, serving as a control. The chain couples TRBV10-1 to TRBJ1-6, with 7 bases that match TRBD1. The sample taken for sequencing was sorted CD4+, CD8+, or CD8+CD57+ T cells (not recorded which) from PBMCs. CDR3 coding DNA: TGCGCCAGCAGTGAGTCAACAGGGGCTTCACCCCTCCACTTT. Protein product: CASSESTGASPLHF.